This T cell receptor (beta chain) was identified during a study of cytomegalovirus exposure and HLA in healthy donors. Deletions cut 3 bases from V and 0 bases from J, with 9 bases between. This CDR3 comprises 14 residues. Germline V gene sequence: CDR1 SGHRS, CDR2 YFSETQ. With regard to this clone: Other DNA sequences of this sample code for an identical CDR3.

PCR employed 60 Vbeta and 13 Jbeta primers. Repertoires were generated with immunoSEQ multiplex PCR, while TCRdb's copy carries only in-frame clones and drops some. The sample records tens of thousands of clones, 70% to 85% being singletons. Material: PBMCs. The TCR comes from a man in his 60s in good health and CMV-seropositive. The gene calls are TRBV5-1 and TRBJ1-1, with a weak D call TRBD1 (6 bases). The DNA for the CDR3 is TGCGCCAGCAGCTCGGACAGCCTGAACACTGAAGCTTTCTTT. This gives the protein CASSSDSLNTEAFF.